This record concerns one T cell receptor (beta chain) sequence. Its target is unknown. For the second PCR, which ran for roughly 7 to 11 cycles, a sample-barcoded 5' primer and a J-beta primer mix were used. Each CDR3 protein is one row after TCRdb ran MiXCR on the 5' RACE reads. The table includes roughly 1.5 million distinct CDR3 sequences, approximately 42% detected once. These data originate in a study of blood T cells in healthy people across ages. This CDR3 spans 14 amino acids. Germline V lookup: CDR1 MNHEY, CDR2 SVGAGI. Study findings and constraints: Researchers judged that diversity estimates from one million T cells fell short of true values. When set beside aged donors, long-lived donors presented more naive CD4+ cells and higher diversity.

The receptor's source is a woman aged 18-35 years in good health. V usage is TRBV6-5 and J usage is TRBJ2-4, with 7 bases fitting TRBD1. The DNA matches TRBJ2-7 better at its end, which makes the J call doubtful. The sample was blood. CDR3 sequence reads: CASSDYRGSYEQYF. CDR3 sequence (DNA): TGTGCCAGCAGTGACTACAGGGGAAGCTACGAGCAGTACTTC.